This T cell receptor (beta chain) was captured in a study of T cells expressing NK-cell markers. Looking at the study overall: Sorted CD3+CD56+NKG2C+, CD3+CD56+NKG2C- and CD3+CD56-NKG2C+ T-cell subsets were beta-chain profiled.

This CDR3 region has 15 residues. Germline CDR1 SGHRS, CDR2 YFSETQ. It was by 5'RACE template switching with UMIs that TCR beta cDNA was made. For each CDR3 protein, TCRdb gives one entry from its re-call of the 5' RACE reads, without DNA. The ten top clones account for about 1.5%, within a sample of roughly 450,000 distinct CDR3 sequences. With regard to this clonotype: Its specificity is not known.

Study-wide findings and caveats: Nothing established the HCMV specificity of expanded NKG2C+ T cell clones. The contribution of dominant NKG2C+ clonotypes to CD8+ T cells in more than five donors was 1.0-7.0%.

The sequence derives from a woman aged 45-65 years in good health. The chain uses TRBV5-1 and TRBJ2-1; there is no DNA to check the TCRdb D call of TRBD2. What was sequenced was blood T cells: a sorted CD56 or NKG2C T cell subset, CD4+ or CD8+ T cells, or bulk PBMC T cells (not recorded which). CDR3 protein: CASSLFPRGYNEQFF.